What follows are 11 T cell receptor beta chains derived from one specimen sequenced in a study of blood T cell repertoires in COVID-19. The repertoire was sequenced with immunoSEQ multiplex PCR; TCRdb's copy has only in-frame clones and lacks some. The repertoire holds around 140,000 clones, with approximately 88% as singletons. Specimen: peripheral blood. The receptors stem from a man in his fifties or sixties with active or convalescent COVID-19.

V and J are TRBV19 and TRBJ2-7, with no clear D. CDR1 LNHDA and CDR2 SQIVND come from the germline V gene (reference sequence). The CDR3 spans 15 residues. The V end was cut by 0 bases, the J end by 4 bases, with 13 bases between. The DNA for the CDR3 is TGTGCCAGTAGTATAGATTTGAGCCTCTGGTACGAGCAGTACTTC. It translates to CASSIDLSLWYEQYF.

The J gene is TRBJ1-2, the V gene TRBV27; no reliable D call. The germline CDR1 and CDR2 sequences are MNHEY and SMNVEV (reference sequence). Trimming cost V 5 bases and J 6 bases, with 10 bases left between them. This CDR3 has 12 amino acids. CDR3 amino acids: CASSTPGNGYTF. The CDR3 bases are TGTGCCAGCAGTACTCCGGGGAATGGCTACACCTTC.

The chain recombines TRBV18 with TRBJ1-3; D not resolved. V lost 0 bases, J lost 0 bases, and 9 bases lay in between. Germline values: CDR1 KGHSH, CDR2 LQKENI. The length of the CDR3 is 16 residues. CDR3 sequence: CASSPPEGSSGNTIYF. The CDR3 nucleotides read TGTGCCAGCTCACCACCGGAGGGATCCTCTGGAAACACCATATATTTT. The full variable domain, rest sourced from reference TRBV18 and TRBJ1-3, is NAGVMQNPRHLVRRRGQEARLRCSPMKGHSHVYWYRQLPEEGLKFMVYLQKENIIDESGMPKERFSAEFPKEGPSILRIQQVVRGDSAAYFCASSPPEGSSGNTIYFGEGSWLTVV.

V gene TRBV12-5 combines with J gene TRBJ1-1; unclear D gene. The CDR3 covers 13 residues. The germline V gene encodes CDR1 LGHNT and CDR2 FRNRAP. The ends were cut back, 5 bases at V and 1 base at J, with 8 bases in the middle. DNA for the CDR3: TGTGCTAGTGGTCCCGCAGGGAACACTGAAGCTTTCTTT. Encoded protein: CASGPAGNTEAFF.

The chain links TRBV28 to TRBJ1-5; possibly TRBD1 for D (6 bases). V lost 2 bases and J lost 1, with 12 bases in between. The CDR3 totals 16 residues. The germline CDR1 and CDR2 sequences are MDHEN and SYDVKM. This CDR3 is CASSLVGGQSNQPQHF. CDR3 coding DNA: TGTGCCAGCAGTTTAGTAGGGGGACAAAGCAATCAGCCCCAGCATTTT.

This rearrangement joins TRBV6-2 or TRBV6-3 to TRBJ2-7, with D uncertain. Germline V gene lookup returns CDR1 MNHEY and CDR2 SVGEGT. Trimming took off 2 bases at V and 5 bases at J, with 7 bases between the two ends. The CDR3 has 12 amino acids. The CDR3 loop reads CASSYLGDEQYF. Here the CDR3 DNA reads TGTGCCAGCAGTTACCTCGGAGACGAGCAGTACTTC.

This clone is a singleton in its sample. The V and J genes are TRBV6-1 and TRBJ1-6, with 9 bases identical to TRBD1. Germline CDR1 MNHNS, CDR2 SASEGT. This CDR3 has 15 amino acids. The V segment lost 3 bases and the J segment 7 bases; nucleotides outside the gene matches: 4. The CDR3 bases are TGTGCCAGCAGTGACGGACAGGGGTGGAATTCACCCCTCCACTTT. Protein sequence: CASSDGQGWNSPLHF.

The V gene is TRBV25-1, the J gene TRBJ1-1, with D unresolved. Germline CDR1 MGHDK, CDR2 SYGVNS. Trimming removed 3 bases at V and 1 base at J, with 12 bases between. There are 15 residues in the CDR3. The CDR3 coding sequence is TGTGCCAGCAGTGAGCCCACGGGAGGGAACACTGAAGCTTTCTTT. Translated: CASSEPTGGNTEAFF.

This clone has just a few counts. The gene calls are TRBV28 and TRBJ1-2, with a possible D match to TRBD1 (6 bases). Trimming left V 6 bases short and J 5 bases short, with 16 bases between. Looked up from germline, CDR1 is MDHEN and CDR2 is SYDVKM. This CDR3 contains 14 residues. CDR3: CASRGDIDLYGYTF. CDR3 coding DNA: TGTGCCAGCAGGGGGGACATCGATCTTTATGGCTACACCTTC.

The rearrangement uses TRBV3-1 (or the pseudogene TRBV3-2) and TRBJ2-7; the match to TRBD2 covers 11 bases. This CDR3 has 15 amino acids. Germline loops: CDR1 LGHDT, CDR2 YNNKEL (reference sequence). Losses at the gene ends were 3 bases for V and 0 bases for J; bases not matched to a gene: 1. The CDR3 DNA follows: TGTGCCAGCAGCCAGGGACTAGCGGACTCCTACGAGCAGTACTTC. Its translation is CASSQGLADSYEQYF.

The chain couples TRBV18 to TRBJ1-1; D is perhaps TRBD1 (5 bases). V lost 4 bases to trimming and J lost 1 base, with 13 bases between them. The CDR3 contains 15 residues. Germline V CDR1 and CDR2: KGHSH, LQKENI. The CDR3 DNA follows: TGTGCCAGCTCACTAAGGACAAGTAAGAACACTGAAGCTTTCTTT. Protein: CASSLRTSKNTEAFF.